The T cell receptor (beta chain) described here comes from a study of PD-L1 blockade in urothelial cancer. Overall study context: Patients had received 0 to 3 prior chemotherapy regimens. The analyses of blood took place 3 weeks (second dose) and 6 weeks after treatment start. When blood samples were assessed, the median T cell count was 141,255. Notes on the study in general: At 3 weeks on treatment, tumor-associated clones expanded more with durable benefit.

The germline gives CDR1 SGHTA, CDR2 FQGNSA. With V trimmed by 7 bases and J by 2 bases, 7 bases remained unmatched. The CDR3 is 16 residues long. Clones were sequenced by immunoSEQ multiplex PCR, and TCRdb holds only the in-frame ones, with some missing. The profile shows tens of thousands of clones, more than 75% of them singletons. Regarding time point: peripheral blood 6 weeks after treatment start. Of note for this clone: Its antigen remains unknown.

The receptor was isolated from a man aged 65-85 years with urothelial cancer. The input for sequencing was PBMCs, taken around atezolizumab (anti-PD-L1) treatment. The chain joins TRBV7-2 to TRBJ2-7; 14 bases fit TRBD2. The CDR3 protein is CASTGTSGRGPYEQYF. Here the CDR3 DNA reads TGTGCCAGCACCGGGACTAGCGGGAGAGGTCCCTACGAGCAGTACTTC.